Shown below are 24 T cell receptor beta chains from a single sample sequenced in a study of blood T cell repertoires in COVID-19. Profiling relied on immunoSEQ multiplex PCR, and the TCRdb table lists in-frame clones only, not all of them. The sample lists fewer than 150,000 clones, 84% occurring once. Sequencing was performed on peripheral blood. These receptors came from a human donor in a cohort sampled during active COVID-19.

The rearrangement links TRBV6-2 or TRBV6-3 to TRBJ1-1, with D perhaps TRBD1 (6 bases). CDR3 length: 16 residues. Germline-derived CDR1 and CDR2 are MNHEY and SVGEGT. V was cut by 1 base and J by 4 bases, with 16 bases left in between. The CDR3 region is CASSYFGRDIGTEAFF. DNA for the CDR3: TGTGCCAGCAGTTACTTCGGCAGGGACATTGGCACTGAAGCTTTCTTT.

This sequence joins TRBV15 and TRBJ2-4; D is perhaps TRBD2 (5 bases). Germline values: CDR1 LNHNV, CDR2 YYDKDF (reference sequence). The CDR3 sequence is 16 residues long. V gave up 5 bases and J gave up 1 base, with 15 bases separating them. The CDR3 region is CATSRENYRAKNIQYF. CDR3 sequence (DNA): TGTGCCACCAGCCGGGAAAACTACCGGGCCAAAAACATTCAGTACTTC. Filled out from reference TRBV15 and TRBJ2-4, the complete variable domain reads DAMVIQNPRYQVTQFGKPVTLSCSQTLNHNVMYWYQQKSSQAPKLLFHYYDKDFNNEADTPDNFQSRRPNTSFCFLDIRSPGLGDTAMYLCATSRENYRAKNIQYFGAGTRLSVL.

J is TRBJ2-5 and V is TRBV5-1; 8 bases fit TRBD1. Germline CDR1 SGHRS, CDR2 YFSETQ. This CDR3 has 13 residues. Trimming at V came to 3 bases and at J to 3 bases, leaving 1 base not matched to a gene. The CDR3 protein is CASSSTGEETQYF. The CDR3 DNA reads TGCGCCAGCAGCTCGACAGGGGAAGAGACCCAGTACTTC.

The chain carries TRBV4-3 and TRBJ2-2; D possibly corresponds to TRBD1 (6 bases). The CDR3 runs 15 residues. Trimming took 3 bases from V and 0 from J, leaving 8 bases between them. CDR1 is LGHNA, CDR2 YSLEER, per germline. This CDR3 is CASSHTGPNTGELFF. CDR3 DNA sequence: TGCGCCAGCAGCCATACAGGGCCGAACACCGGGGAGCTGTTTTTT.

V and J are TRBV6-5 and TRBJ1-3, with D perhaps TRBD1 (6 bases). CDR1 MNHEY and CDR2 SVGAGI come from the germline V gene. This CDR3 has 16 residues. Trimming cost V 0 bases and J 3 bases, with 12 bases left between them. Here the CDR3 DNA reads TGTGCCAGCAGTTACTCGGGGGGGGGCCGTGGAAACACCATATATTTT. Its translation is CASSYSGGGRGNTIYF.

The chain uses TRBV2 and TRBJ2-5; TRBD2 agrees at 14 bases. This CDR3 is built from 12 residues. CDR1 SNHLY and CDR2 FYNNEI come from the germline V gene. The V and J ends lost 6 bases and 12 bases, in that order; junction bases with no gene match: 3. CDR3 loop: CASRTSGGAKYF. Here the CDR3 DNA reads TGTGCCAGCAGGACTAGCGGGGGGGCCAAGTACTTC. The full variable domain, in which reference TRBV2 and TRBJ2-5 provide the parts outside the CDR3, is EPEVTQTPSHQVTQMGQEVILRCVPISNHLYFYWYRQILGQKVEFLVSFYNNEISEKSEIFDDQFSVERPDGSNFTLKIRSTKLEDSAMYFCASRTSGGAKYFGPGTRLLVL.

The chain recombines TRBV5-1 with TRBJ2-2, with TRBD2 identical over 12 bases. The V gene end was trimmed by 0 bases and the J gene end by 4 bases; junction bases not matched to a gene: 7. The CDR3 covers 18 residues. Germline V lookup: CDR1 SGHRS, CDR2 YFSETQ. The CDR3 region has the DNA TGCGCCAGCAGCTTGGGACTAGCGGGGGACTTTTCCACCGGGGAGCTGTTTTTT. Its protein is CASSLGLAGDFSTGELFF.

This clone was detected a few times. V and J are TRBV11-2 and TRBJ1-1; 7 bases are a match to TRBD1. Losses at the gene ends were 6 bases for V and 6 bases for J; bases not matched to a gene: 13. Germline CDR1 and CDR2: SGHAT and FQNNGV. This CDR3 contains 15 residues. CDR3 residues: CASSLIRGRGSEAFF. In nucleotides, the CDR3 is TGTGCCAGCAGTCTAATTAGGGGGCGCGGGTCTGAAGCTTTCTTT.

This clone was picked up one time. This chain links TRBV6-5 with TRBJ2-7; 10 nucleotides line up with TRBD1. From germline, CDR1 is MNHEY and CDR2 SVGAGI. This CDR3 is built from 14 residues. With V trimmed by 8 bases and J by 4 bases, 8 bases remained unmatched. The CDR3 region is CASDATGGPYEQYF. CDR3 DNA: TGTGCCAGCGACGCGACAGGGGGCCCGTACGAGCAGTACTTC.

The chain couples TRBV5-1 to TRBJ1-1, with 8 nucleotides matching TRBD1. CDR1 is SGHRS and CDR2 is YFSETQ in the germline V gene. The trim removed 4 bases at V and 11 bases at J, leaving 13 bases unmatched. The CDR3 runs 14 residues. CDR3 in DNA: TGCGCCAGCAGCCCCGGACAGGGCCTCTCGGGGGCTTTCTTT. Encoded protein: CASSPGQGLSGAFF.

The rearrangement links TRBV7-3 to TRBJ2-5, with a tentative D call TRBD1 (5 bases). V was trimmed by 3 bases and J by 6 bases, leaving 11 bases between them. CDR1 and CDR2 (germline): SGHTA, FQGTGA. The CDR3 length is 13 residues. CDR3 residues: CASSFSGQKTQYF. The CDR3, as DNA: TGTGCCAGCAGCTTCTCCGGACAAAAGACCCAGTACTTC.

The chain uses TRBV6-2 or TRBV6-3 and TRBJ2-2; D is possibly TRBD1 (6 bases). Germline V gene sequence: CDR1 MNHEY, CDR2 SVGEGT. This CDR3 region has 13 residues. Trimming took off 5 bases at V and 7 bases at J, with 11 bases between the two ends. The CDR3: CASSNRELGELFF. The CDR3 region has the DNA TGTGCCAGCAGTAACAGGGAACTCGGGGAGCTGTTTTTT.

J is TRBJ1-5 and V is TRBV9; the D gene is possibly TRBD1 (5 bases). Per the germline V gene, CDR1 is SGDLS and CDR2 is YYNGEE. The V end was cut by 0 bases, the J end by 5 bases, with 12 bases between. The CDR3 contains 15 residues. The chain's CDR3 is CASSVEGVRDQPQHF. CDR3 DNA sequence: TGTGCCAGCAGCGTAGAAGGGGTTAGGGATCAGCCCCAGCATTTT.

The rearrangement joins TRBV4-2 to TRBJ2-6; 12 bases align to TRBD1. The CDR3 has 17 amino acids. J lost 4 bases, V lost 2 bases, and 3 bases had no gene match. The germline V gene has CDR1 LGHNA and CDR2 YNFKEQ. CDR3 DNA: TGTGCCAGCAGCCAAAAGGGACAGGGGGCCGGGGCCAACGTCCTGACTTTC. It translates to CASSQKGQGAGANVLTF.

The chain joins TRBV10-3 to TRBJ1-6; a possible D gene is TRBD1 (6 bases). Trimming cost V 3 bases and J 6 bases, with 12 bases left between them. From germline, CDR1 is ENHRY and CDR2 SYGVKD. CDR3 length: 15 residues. CDR3: CAISDQSGVNSPLHF. DNA for the CDR3: TGTGCCATCAGTGACCAATCAGGGGTTAATTCACCCCTCCACTTT.

V gene TRBV4-1 combines with J gene TRBJ1-2, with 8 bases fitting TRBD1. In germline, CDR1 is MGHRA, CDR2 YSYEKL. With 3 bases clipped from V and 2 bases from J, the junction kept 8 bases outside the gene matches. CDR3 length: 16 residues. The CDR3 region is CASSHLTGGGNYGYTF. CDR3 DNA sequence: TGCGCCAGCAGCCATCTAACAGGGGGAGGAAACTATGGCTACACCTTC.

The gene calls are TRBV27 and TRBJ1-5, with TRBD1 identical over 10 bases. Germline V gene data show CDR1 as MNHEY and CDR2 as SMNVEV (reference sequence). This CDR3 comprises 16 residues. Trimming took 1 base from V and 2 from J; bases not matched to a gene: 2. The CDR3 DNA follows: TGTGCCAGCAGTTTATTCGGGACAGGGGGCAATCAGCCCCAGCATTTT. Translated, it gives CASSLFGTGGNQPQHF.

The J gene is TRBJ2-2, the V gene TRBV23-1; 7 bases map to TRBD2. TRBV23-1 is reported as an ORF; its role is uncertain. Trimming removed 4 bases from V and 4 bases from J; junction bases left unmatched: 9. This CDR3 has 16 amino acids. CDR3 DNA: TGCGCCAGCAGTCCGAGGGAGGGTAATTCCACCGGGGAGCTGTTTTTT. Translating gives CASSPREGNSTGELFF.

The rearrangement links TRBV27 to TRBJ2-1; the D gene is possibly TRBD1 (5 bases). Trimming took 2 bases from V and 0 from J, leaving 17 bases between them. From germline, CDR1 is MNHEY and CDR2 SMNVEV (reference sequence). This CDR3 region has 18 residues. CDR3 protein: CASSLRGLGRSSYNEQFF. The DNA for the CDR3 is TGTGCCAGCAGTTTACGAGGTTTGGGGCGCAGCTCCTACAATGAGCAGTTCTTC.

V and J are TRBV3-1 (or the pseudogene TRBV3-2) and TRBJ1-1, with TRBD1 identical over 8 bases. The CDR3 consists of 18 residues. Looked up from germline, CDR1 is LGHDT and CDR2 is YNNKEL (reference sequence). V was pared by 5 bases and J by 1 base, with 15 bases of the junction left unmatched. The CDR3 region is CASSRNSGTGSGNTEAFF. The DNA of the CDR3 is TGTGCCAGCAGCAGAAATTCCGGGACAGGCAGTGGGAACACTGAAGCTTTCTTT.

V and J are TRBV3-1 (or the pseudogene TRBV3-2) and TRBJ1-1; tentative D call: TRBD1 (6 bases). The germline gives CDR1 LGHDT, CDR2 YNNKEL (reference sequence). The CDR3 extends over 14 amino acids. The ends were cut back, 1 base at V and 4 bases at J, with 10 bases in the middle. CDR3 nucleotides: TGTGCCAGCAGCCAAGTGGGGGCAGGCACTGAAGCTTTCTTT. Protein sequence: CASSQVGAGTEAFF.

The chain employs TRBV9 and TRBJ1-1; 9 positions agree with TRBD1. Germline V gene sequence: CDR1 SGDLS, CDR2 YYNGEE. The CDR3 covers 15 residues. The V segment lost 3 bases and the J segment 4 bases; nucleotides outside the gene matches: 7. Here the CDR3 reads CASSALTGGFTEAFF. CDR3 sequence (DNA): TGTGCCAGCAGCGCATTGACAGGGGGATTCACTGAAGCTTTCTTT. Combining the CDR3 with reference TRBV9 and TRBJ1-1 gives the whole variable domain DSGVTQTPKHLITATGQRVTLRCSPRSGDLSVYWYQQSLDQGLQFLIQYYNGEERAKGNILERFSAQQFPDLHSELNLSSLELGDSALYFCASSALTGGFTEAFFGQGTRLTVV.

CDR3 residues: CASSLEPQGTYEQYF. The DNA of the CDR3 is TGCGCCAGCAGCTTGGAACCCCAGGGTACCTACGAGCAGTACTTC. The genes are TRBV5-1 and TRBJ2-7, with D possibly TRBD1 on 5 matching bases. Trimming took 0 bases from V and 2 from J, leaving 12 bases between them. The germline CDR1 and CDR2 sequences are SGHRS and YFSETQ. The CDR3 runs 15 residues.

This clone appeared a single time. The chain joins TRBV5-6 to TRBJ2-3, with D tentatively TRBD1 (5 bases). The CDR3 is 14 residues long. The ends were cut back, 4 bases at V and 2 bases at J, with 11 bases in the middle. Germline values: CDR1 SGHDT, CDR2 YYEEEE. CDR3 protein: CASSLTGTTDTQYF. The CDR3 DNA sequence: TGTGCCAGCAGCCTCACAGGTACCACAGATACGCAGTATTTT.